These T cell receptor beta chains were read from a single sample in a study of beta chain features in type 1 diabetes. Repertoires were generated with immunoSEQ multiplex PCR, while TCRdb's copy carries only in-frame clones and drops some. Among a few hundred thousand clones, roughly 12% were seen once, and the ten largest hold 0.0095% to 0.012%. The material sequenced was naive CD4+ T cells from blood. The receptors were gathered from a young woman with type 1 diabetes. Both conserved end residues are part of each CDR3. The D gene is left open where the match is weak. Expanded clones get a size class; other rows say once, few or many, or leave the size out.

TRBJ2-5 . few TRBV19 TGTGCCAGCCGGACAGAGTACCAAGAGACCCAGTACTTC CASRTEYQETQYF
TRBJ2-1 . . TRBV6-6 TGTGCCAGCAGTTACTCGGGACACTACAATGAGCAGTTCTTC CASSYSGHYNEQFF
TRBJ1-1 . . TRBV28 TGTGCCAGCACCGAAGCTCGAGACACTGAAGCTTTCTTT CASTEARDTEAFF
TRBJ1-2 TRBD1 . TRBV27 TGTGCCAGCAGTTTATCATCGGGGACAGGGAACTATGGCTACACCTTC CASSLSSGTGNYGYTF
TRBJ2-1 . few TRBV9 TGTGCCAGCAGCGGAACAGGGAGCTCCTACAATGAGCAGTTCTTC CASSGTGSSYNEQFF
TRBJ2-1 TRBD2 . TRBV7-2 TGTGCCAGCAGCTTAGGAGGCGGGGGGAATGAGCAGTTCTTC CASSLGGGGNEQFF
TRBJ1-1 . . TRBV29-1 TGCAGCGTTGAAGTACAGGGATCTGAAGCTTTCTTT CSVEVQGSEAFF
TRBJ2-1 TRBD2 . TRBV9 TGTGCCAGCAGCGTAAGGGGCGGGGGGTCTAGATCCAATGAGCAGTTCTTC CASSVRGGGSRSNEQFF
TRBJ2-5 TRBD2 few TRBV7-2 TGTGCCAGCAGCTTACATGGGACTAGCCATTTAGAGACCCAGTACTTC CASSLHGTSHLETQYF
TRBJ2-7 . few TRBV7-2 TGTGCCAGCGGGGGCCGAGCGGACTCCTACGAGCAGTACTTC CASGGRADSYEQYF
TRBJ1-1 . few TRBV6-5 TGTGCCAGCAGTTACTGGGCAGGGGATACTGAAGCTTTCTTT CASSYWAGDTEAFF
TRBJ2-3 . few TRBV7-2 TGTGCCAGCATTCCGGGGGGCGGAGATACGCAGTATTTT CASIPGGGDTQYF
TRBJ2-1 . few TRBV29-1 TGCAGCGTTGAAGATCTGAACAGGGAGTATGAGCAGTTCTTC CSVEDLNREYEQFF
TRBJ2-7 . few TRBV15 TGTGCCACCAGCAGAGCGGACAACTCCTACGAGCAGTACTTC CATSRADNSYEQYF
TRBJ1-5 . . TRBV5-1 TGCGCCAGCAGTCAGGACGGGGGAGGACAGCCCCAGCATTTT CASSQDGGGQPQHF
TRBJ1-5 TRBD1 . TRBV28 TGTGCCAGCAGTTTAAGACGGCCAGGGGGGTCCCAGCATTTT CASSLRRPGGSQHF
TRBJ2-3 TRBD2 . TRBV25-1 TGTGCCAGCAGTGTTTGGAGCGGGGGGACCACAGATACGCAGTATTTT CASSVWSGGTTDTQYF
TRBJ2-5 . few TRBV29-1 TGCAGCGTTGAAGATCCCAGCGCAGGGCACTTGGAGACCCAGTACTTC CSVEDPSAGHLETQYF
TRBJ2-7 TRBD1 few TRBV5-1 TGCGCCAGCCCCCCCGGGACAGCCTCCTACGAGCAGTACTTC CASPPGTASYEQYF
TRBJ2-5 TRBD2 . TRBV28 TGTGCTTCAGCAGGGAGGGTACTCCAAGAGACCCAGTACTTC CASAGRVLQETQYF
TRBJ1-2 . few TRBV27 TGTGCCAGCAGTCCCGGACAGCGCTATGGCTACACCTTC CASSPGQRYGYTF
TRBJ1-2 . . TRBV20-1 TGCAGTATCCCGAGTGGCTACACCTTC CSIPSGYTF
TRBJ2-1 . few TRBV4-2 TGTGCCAGCAGCCAAGATCCCGTTACCTACAATGAGCAGTTCTTC CASSQDPVTYNEQFF
TRBJ2-5 . . TRBV27 TGTGCCATCGGGAAAGAGACCCAGTACTTC CAIGKETQYF
TRBJ2-5 TRBD2 . TRBV6-5 TGTGCCAGCAGAAGCGGGGGAGTGGGGACCCAGTACTTC CASRSGGVGTQYF
TRBJ2-3 . few TRBV7-2 TGTGCCAGCAGAAGGACTGACACAGATACGCAGTATTTT CASRRTDTDTQYF
TRBJ1-2 . . TRBV7-2 TGCGCCAGCAGTCCGACTCTCTATTATGGCTACACCTTC CASSPTLYYGYTF
TRBJ1-5 . few TRBV2 TGTGCCAGCAGTGAACCACTCCAGCCCCAGCATTTT CASSEPLQPQHF
TRBJ1-1 . . TRBV12-5 TGTGCTAGTGGTTTTGGGCACACTGAAGCTTTCTTT CASGFGHTEAFF
TRBJ1-2 . few TRBV9 TGTGCCAGCAGCGCCGAACCACAGGGAAGTGGCTACACCTTC CASSAEPQGSGYTF